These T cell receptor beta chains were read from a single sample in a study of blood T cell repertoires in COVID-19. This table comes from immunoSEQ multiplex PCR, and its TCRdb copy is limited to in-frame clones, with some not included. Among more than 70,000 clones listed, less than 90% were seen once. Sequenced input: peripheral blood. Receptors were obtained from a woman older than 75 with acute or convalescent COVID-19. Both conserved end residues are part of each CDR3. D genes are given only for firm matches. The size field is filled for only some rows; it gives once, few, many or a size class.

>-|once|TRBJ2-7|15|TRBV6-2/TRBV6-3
TGTGCCAGCAGTTACATGCCAGATCGGGCCTACGAGCAGTACTTC
CASSYMPDRAYEQYF
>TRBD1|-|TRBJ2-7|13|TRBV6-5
TGTGCCAGCACTGGGACAGCAGCCTACGAGCAGTACTTC
CASTGTAAYEQYF
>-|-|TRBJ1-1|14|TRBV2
TGTGCCAGCAGTGCAACAGAAAAAAACACTGAAGCTTTCTTT
CASSATEKNTEAFF
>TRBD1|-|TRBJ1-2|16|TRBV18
TGTGCCAGCTCACCCTTACAGGGGGCGCGGGCCCGTGGCTACACCTTC
CASSPLQGARARGYTF
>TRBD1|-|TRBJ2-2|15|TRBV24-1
TGTGCCACCAGTGATTTGAGGCAGGGGGCCGGGGAGCTGTTTTTT
CATSDLRQGAGELFF
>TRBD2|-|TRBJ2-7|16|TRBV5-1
TGCGCCAGCAGCTTAAATAGCGGGGGGGTATCCTACGAGCAGTACTTC
CASSLNSGGVSYEQYF
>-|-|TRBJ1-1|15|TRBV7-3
TGTGCCAGCAGCTTAGTCCCCGGTATGAACACTGAAGCTTTCTTT
CASSLVPGMNTEAFF
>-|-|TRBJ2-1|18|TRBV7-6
TGTGCCAGCAGCTTAAGTTCGGGCTCGCGGGGCTCCTACAATGAGCAGTTCTTC
CASSLSSGSRGSYNEQFF
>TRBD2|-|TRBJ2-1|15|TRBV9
TGTGCCAGCAGCGTAGCTTCCCGCGGGGGGGGTGAGCAGTTCTTC
CASSVASRGGGEQFF
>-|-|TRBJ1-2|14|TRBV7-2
TGTGCCAGCAGCTTAAAAAGCCAGGGCAGTGGCTACACCTTC
CASSLKSQGSGYTF
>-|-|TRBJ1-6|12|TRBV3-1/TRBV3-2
TGTGCCAGCAGCCTACTAAATTCACCCCTCCACTTT
CASSLLNSPLHF
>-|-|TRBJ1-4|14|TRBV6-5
TGTGCCAGCACCCAGAGGGGGTTAAATGAAAAACTGTTTTTT
CASTQRGLNEKLFF
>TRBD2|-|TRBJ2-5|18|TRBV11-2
TGTGCCAGCAGCTTAGTTGGACTAGCGGGGGACAACCAAGAGACCCAGTACTTC
CASSLVGLAGDNQETQYF
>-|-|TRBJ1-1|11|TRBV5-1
TGCGCCAGCAGCCCGGGAGGGAAAGCTTTCTTT
CASSPGGKAFF
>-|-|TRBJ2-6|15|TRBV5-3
TGTGCCAGAAGCCCCAGGGCCTCTGGGGCCAACGTCCTGACTTTC
CARSPRASGANVLTF
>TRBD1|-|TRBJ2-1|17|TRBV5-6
TGTGCCAGCAGCTTCCTAATGACAGGGGGCAAAAACAATGAGCAGTTCTTC
CASSFLMTGGKNNEQFF
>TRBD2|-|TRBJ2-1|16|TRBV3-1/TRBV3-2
TGTGCCAGCAGCTTAACGGGGGGGCTCTCCTACAATGAGCAGTTCTTC
CASSLTGGLSYNEQFF
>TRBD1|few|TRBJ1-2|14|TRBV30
TGTGCCTGGAGTCGACAGGGGTTCCTCTATGGCTACACCTTC
CAWSRQGFLYGYTF
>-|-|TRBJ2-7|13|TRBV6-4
TGTGCCAGCAGTGAGGGGGAGGACTACGAGCAGTACTTC
CASSEGEDYEQYF
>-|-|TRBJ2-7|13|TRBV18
TGTGCCAGCTCCACCAGGAGGGGCTACGAGCAGTACTTC
CASSTRRGYEQYF
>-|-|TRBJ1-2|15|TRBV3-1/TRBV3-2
TGTGCCAGCAGCCAAGATCCCAGAGGTGGCTATGGCTACACCTTC
CASSQDPRGGYGYTF
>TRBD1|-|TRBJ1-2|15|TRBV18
TGTGCCAGCTCACCACCGGGACAGGAGGGCTATGGCTACACCTTC
CASSPPGQEGYGYTF
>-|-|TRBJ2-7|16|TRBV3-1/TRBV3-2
TGTGCCAGCAGCCAACCTAGGACAGCTAAGACCTACGAGCAGTACTTC
CASSQPRTAKTYEQYF
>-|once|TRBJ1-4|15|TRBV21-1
TGTGCCAGCAACACCCAGGGTAGAGAGAATGAAAAACTGTTTTTT
CASNTQGRENEKLFF
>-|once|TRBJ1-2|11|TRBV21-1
TGTGCCAGCAGCACGGAGGAAGGCTACACCTTC
CASSTEEGYTF
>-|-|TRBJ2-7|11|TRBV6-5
TGTGCCAGCAGTAGGGGATTGGAGCAGTACTTC
CASSRGLEQYF
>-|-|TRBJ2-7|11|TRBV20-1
TGCAGTGCTATCCAGGGGACCGAGCAGTACTTC
CSAIQGTEQYF
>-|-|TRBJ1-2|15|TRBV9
TGTGCCAGCAGCGTAGGGTCGTGGCTTAACCGTGGCTACACCTTC
CASSVGSWLNRGYTF
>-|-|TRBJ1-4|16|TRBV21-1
TGTGCCAGCAGCAAAGCCGCGGGGATAAAGAATGAAAAACTGTTTTTT
CASSKAAGIKNEKLFF
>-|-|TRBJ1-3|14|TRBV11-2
TGTGCCAGCAGCCCACTTGAGACGCGGAACACCATATATTTT
CASSPLETRNTIYF
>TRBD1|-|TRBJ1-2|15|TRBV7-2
TGTGCCAGCAGCTCTCGGACAGGGACGGCTCGAGGCTACACCTTC
CASSSRTGTARGYTF
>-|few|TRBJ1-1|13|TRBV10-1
TGCGCCAGCAGTAAACTAGGGGGCACTGAAGCTTTCTTT
CASSKLGGTEAFF
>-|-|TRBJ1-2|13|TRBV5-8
TGTGCCAGCAGCTTGTACCAGGGGAATGGCTACACCTTC
CASSLYQGNGYTF
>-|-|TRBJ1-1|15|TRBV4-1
TGCGCCAGCAGCCAAGATGGTGTTGCGTACACTGAAGCTTTCTTT
CASSQDGVAYTEAFF
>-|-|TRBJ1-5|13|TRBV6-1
TGTGCCAGCAGTGAAGAAGGGGGACAGCCCCAGCATTTT
CASSEEGGQPQHF
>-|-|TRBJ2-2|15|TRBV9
TGTGCCAGCGGAGCGGGACACAAGAACACCGGGGAGCTGTTTTTT
CASGAGHKNTGELFF
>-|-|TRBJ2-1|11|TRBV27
TGTGCCAGCAGTTTGGGGCATGAGCAGTTCTTC
CASSLGHEQFF
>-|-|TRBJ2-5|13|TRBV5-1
TGCGCCAGCATGCAGGGTCTCCAAGAGACCCAGTACTTC
CASMQGLQETQYF
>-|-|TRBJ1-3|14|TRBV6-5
TGTGCCAGCAGCGACAGTGGCTCTGGAAACACCATATATTTT
CASSDSGSGNTIYF
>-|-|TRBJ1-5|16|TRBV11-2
TGTGCCAGCAGCCAAGCTACAGGGCCGGGGTTGCAGCCCCAGCATTTT
CASSQATGPGLQPQHF
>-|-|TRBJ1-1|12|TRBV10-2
TGCGCCAGCAGCCGGGTTTCCACTGAAGCTTTCTTT
CASSRVSTEAFF
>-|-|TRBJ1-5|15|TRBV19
TGTGCCAGTCGCCAAAGGGACATCACAGGTCAGCCCCAGCATTTT
CASRQRDITGQPQHF
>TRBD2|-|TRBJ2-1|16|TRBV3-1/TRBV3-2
TGTGCCAGCAGCCCCCGGGGCGGGGGGCGGGTCAATGAGCAGTTCTTC
CASSPRGGGRVNEQFF
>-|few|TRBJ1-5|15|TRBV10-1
TGCGCCAGCAGTGAGTCAAGGGGAGGGCATCAGCCCCAGCATTTT
CASSESRGGHQPQHF
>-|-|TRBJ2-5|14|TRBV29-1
TGCAGCGTGGTGAGGCGGGGATTACAAGAGACCCAGTACTTC
CSVVRRGLQETQYF
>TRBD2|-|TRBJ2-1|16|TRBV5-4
TGTGCCAGCAGCTTGCTGCGGGGGGGCTCCTACAATGAGCAGTTCTTC
CASSLLRGGSYNEQFF
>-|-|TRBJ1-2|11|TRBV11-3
TGTGCCAGCAGTCTACCGTCGATCCACACCTTC
CASSLPSIHTF
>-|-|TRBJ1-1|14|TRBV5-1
TGCGCCAGCAGCTTGGGACAGATCAACACTGAAGCTTTCTTT
CASSLGQINTEAFF
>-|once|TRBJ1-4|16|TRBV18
TGTGCCAGCTCACCAGGGCAGGGGATCGCTAATGAAAAACTGTTTTTT
CASSPGQGIANEKLFF